The clone carrying this TCR beta chain occurred a few times. No antigen is known for it. This CDR3 has 15 residues. V gave up 0 bases and J gave up 0 bases, with 8 bases separating them. Germline V lookup: CDR1 GTSNPN, CDR2 SVGIG (reference sequence). CD45RO/CCR7/CD25/CD127/CD95/CD27 separated CD4+ naive, central memory, regulatory and stem cell-like memory cells by sorting. The sample originates from a study of beta chain features in type 1 diabetes. Points from the study as a whole: Patients with Type 1 diabetes showed moderately but significantly shorter TCRB CDR3s in all four CD4+ subsets.

As every portion of the isolated RNA was reverse transcribed, the sequencing read expressed TCRB transcripts. TCRdb's table, derived via immunoSEQ multiplex PCR, lists solely in-frame clones and lacks some. The sample lists 400,000 or so clones, around 9.6% occurring once. The sample taken for sequencing was central memory CD4+ T cells from blood. The J gene is TRBJ2-2, the V gene TRBV30; TRBD2 is a possible D gene (5 bases). The origin of this receptor is a man between 25 and 39 years old with type 1 diabetes. The CDR3 sequence: CAWSVIGANTGELFF. The CDR3 DNA is TGTGCCTGGAGTGTTATCGGGGCGAACACCGGGGAGCTGTTTTTT.